A selection of T cell receptor beta chains follows, all from one sample in a study of blood T cell repertoires in COVID-19. Only in-frame clones appear in the TCRdb table, and some are missing; sequencing was by immunoSEQ multiplex PCR. Of some 250,000 clones in the sample, roughly four fifths were seen once. The sample comprised peripheral blood. The origin of the receptors is a woman older than 75 with acute or convalescent COVID-19. Both conserved end residues are part of each CDR3. Each record gives: V gene, D gene, clone size, J gene, CDR3 DNA, CDR3 protein. The D gene is left open where the match is weak. Rows give clone size only sometimes, using once, few, many, or a class for an expanded clone.

>TRBV28|-|few|TRBJ1-5
TGTGCCAGCATTAGAGGCCGGAGCAATCAGCCCCAGCATTTT
CASIRGRSNQPQHF
>TRBV28|-|-|TRBJ1-6
TGTGCCAGCAGTTTAAGGGGGATTGGGTCACCCCTCCACTTT
CASSLRGIGSPLHF
>TRBV5-5|TRBD1|few|TRBJ1-5
TGTGCCAGCAGCTTGACCGGGACAGGGAATCAGCCCCAGCATTTT
CASSLTGTGNQPQHF
>TRBV29-1|TRBD2|-|TRBJ2-1
TGCAGCGTTGGGAACGGACTAGCGGGGGGAAGGTACAATGAGCAGTTCTTC
CSVGNGLAGGRYNEQFF
>TRBV2|TRBD1|-|TRBJ1-3
TGTGCCAGCAGTCAGGGACAGGCTGATTCTGGAAACACCATATATTTT
CASSQGQADSGNTIYF
>TRBV18|-|once|TRBJ1-5
TGTGCCAGCTCTCTCTCAGCACAGTCCAATCAGCCCCAGCATTTT
CASSLSAQSNQPQHF
>TRBV9|-|-|TRBJ2-2
TGTGCCAGCAGCGTAGGCGGGGACCCGACCGGGGAGCTGTTTTTT
CASSVGGDPTGELFF
>TRBV9|-|-|TRBJ2-1
TGTGCCAGCAGCGTCGGCGGGACCTCCTACAATGAGCAGTTCTTC
CASSVGGTSYNEQFF
>TRBV19|-|-|TRBJ1-1
TGTGCCAGTAGTCCAAGAGCAGGCCAGAACACTGAAGCTTTCTTT
CASSPRAGQNTEAFF
>TRBV3-1/TRBV3-2|-|-|TRBJ1-6
TGTGCCAGCAGCGTCCGGGACATCGGATCACCCCTCCACTTT
CASSVRDIGSPLHF
>TRBV10-3|-|-|TRBJ1-2
TGTGCCATCAGCCCGGAACTACGAATGGGCTACACCTTC
CAISPELRMGYTF
>TRBV7-9|-|-|TRBJ2-3
TGTGCCAGCAGCGGAGGGGGGGCGGATACGCAGTATTTT
CASSGGGADTQYF
>TRBV28|-|-|TRBJ2-3
TGTGCCAGCCTCAGGGGAGATACGCAGTATTTT
CASLRGDTQYF
>TRBV5-1|TRBD1|few|TRBJ1-1
TGCGCCAGCAGCTCAAATCCGGGACAGGGCGCTGAAGCTTTCTTT
CASSSNPGQGAEAFF
>TRBV6-5|-|-|TRBJ2-3
TGTGCCAGCAGTTACTCCGGACACGGTGTAGTAGATACGCAGTATTTT
CASSYSGHGVVDTQYF
>TRBV7-6|TRBD1|few|TRBJ1-2
TGTGCCAGCAGCTGGACAGGGGCGGGCTACACCTTC
CASSWTGAGYTF
>TRBV2|TRBD1|-|TRBJ1-5
TGTGCCAGCAGAAGGGACAGACAAACCAATCAGCCCCAGCATTTT
CASRRDRQTNQPQHF
>TRBV5-1|TRBD1|-|TRBJ2-3
TGCGCCAGCAGCCGGGACCCCGCGGCAGGGGGAGATACGCAGTATTTT
CASSRDPAAGGDTQYF
>TRBV6-5|TRBD1|-|TRBJ1-2
TGTGCCAGCACCCTTGAAAGGCAGGGGGCGATTGGCTACACCTTC
CASTLERQGAIGYTF
>TRBV28|TRBD1|once|TRBJ1-6
TGTGCCAGCAGGCTAGGCAGGGGGGTAGATAATTCACCCCTCCACTTT
CASRLGRGVDNSPLHF
>TRBV2|-|-|TRBJ1-5
TGTGCCAGCACCGGGGGAGGGTCCCAGCCCCAGCATTTT
CASTGGGSQPQHF
>TRBV5-4|TRBD1|-|TRBJ1-6
TGTGCCAGCAGCTTGGACCCCGGGACAGCTAATTCACCCCTCCACTTT
CASSLDPGTANSPLHF
>TRBV10-3|TRBD2|-|TRBJ2-3
TGTGCCATCAGTGATGGAAGCGGGGCCTCCACAGATACGCAGTATTTT
CAISDGSGASTDTQYF
>TRBV7-9|-|-|TRBJ1-4
TGTGCCAGCAGCTATACGGGAGACCCTAATGAAAAACTGTTTTTT
CASSYTGDPNEKLFF
>TRBV18|-|-|TRBJ2-1
TGTGCCAGCTCACCTATGGTACAGGGTATTAATGAGCAGTTCTTC
CASSPMVQGINEQFF
>TRBV19|-|-|TRBJ2-1
TGTGCCAGTAGTATCGGGTCTTCGGGGGAGGAGTTCTTC
CASSIGSSGEEFF
>TRBV4-1|-|-|TRBJ2-1
TGCGCCAGCAGCCAAGTCCCCCTCAATGAGCAGTTCTTC
CASSQVPLNEQFF
>TRBV5-1|-|-|TRBJ1-5
TGCGCCAGCAGCTTGGGGGGCCATCCCAGTCAGCCCCAGCATTTT
CASSLGGHPSQPQHF
>TRBV27|-|-|TRBJ2-3
TGTGCCAGCAGTTTCCCCTACACAGATACGCAGTATTTT
CASSFPYTDTQYF
>TRBV12-3/TRBV12-4|-|-|TRBJ2-5
TGTGCCAGCAGCCCGGGACATCGGGAGACCCAGTACTTC
CASSPGHRETQYF
>TRBV5-4|-|-|TRBJ2-1
TGTGCCAGCAGCTCTCGGTCGGTGTACAATGAGCAGTTCTTC
CASSSRSVYNEQFF
>TRBV15|-|once|TRBJ1-5
TGTGCCACCAGCAGTGCTGCGGTTGGACAGCCCCAGCATTTT
CATSSAAVGQPQHF
>TRBV5-1|-|once|TRBJ1-4
TGCGCCAGCAGGGATGGGGGGGGCACGGCTAATGAAAAACTGTTTTTT
CASRDGGGTANEKLFF
>TRBV28|-|-|TRBJ2-5
TGTGCCAGCAGTTCTCGGGATTCTCAGCGGGAGACCCAGTACTTC
CASSSRDSQRETQYF
>TRBV4-2|-|-|TRBJ1-4
TGTGCCAGCAGCCAAGATCAGACACCTAATGAAAAACTGTTTTTT
CASSQDQTPNEKLFF
>TRBV7-3|-|-|TRBJ1-1
TGTGCCAGCAGCTTAACGGCAGTACCGAACACTGAAGCTTTCTTT
CASSLTAVPNTEAFF
>TRBV20-1|TRBD1|-|TRBJ1-2
TGCAGTGCAAGGACAGGGGGAGGCTACACCTTC
CSARTGGGYTF
>TRBV12-5|-|few|TRBJ1-1
TGTGCTAGTGGTTTGGGGGGCCTGGGCGCAGGCCTTAACACTGAAGCTTTCTTT
CASGLGGLGAGLNTEAFF
>TRBV2|TRBD1|-|TRBJ1-2
TGTGCCAGCAGTCTACAGGGGAATGGCTACACCTTC
CASSLQGNGYTF
>TRBV11-2|TRBD1|-|TRBJ2-3
TGTGCCAGCAGCTTGGGGGACAGGGGGACAGATACGCAGTATTTT
CASSLGDRGTDTQYF
>TRBV11-2|-|-|TRBJ1-1
TGTGCCAGCAGCGTGGACACTTTGAACACTGAAGCTTTCTTT
CASSVDTLNTEAFF
>TRBV30|-|-|TRBJ1-2
TGTGCCTGGAGTGTCTCAACATACTATGGCTACACCTTC
CAWSVSTYYGYTF
>TRBV21-1|-|-|TRBJ2-1
TGTGCCAGCAGCCAACCGACTAGCGGGGGGATATACAATGAGCAGTTCTTC
CASSQPTSGGIYNEQFF
>TRBV2|-|-|TRBJ2-2
TGTGCCAGCGGAGGCCCCTCCCGGGGGACCGGGGAGCTGTTTTTT
CASGGPSRGTGELFF
>TRBV2|TRBD1|-|TRBJ2-5
TGTGCCAGCAGGGAAGGGACAGGAAGGTACGAGACCCAGTACTTC
CASREGTGRYETQYF
>TRBV11-2|TRBD2|-|TRBJ2-5
TGTGCCAGCAGCTTAGCCGGGAGGGCTCAAGAGACCCAGTACTTC
CASSLAGRAQETQYF
>TRBV6-5|-|-|TRBJ1-2
TGTGCCAGCAGTTACCGTCACTCGGGGTATGGCTACACCTTC
CASSYRHSGYGYTF
>TRBV27|TRBD1|-|TRBJ1-5
TGTGCCAGCAGTCCCACAGGGGGCGAACAGCCCCAGCATTTT
CASSPTGGEQPQHF
>TRBV28|-|-|TRBJ2-2
TGTGCCAGCAGTCCGCATAGAAGGAGTACCGGGGAGCTGTTTTTT
CASSPHRRSTGELFF
>TRBV28|TRBD1|-|TRBJ1-6
TGTGCCAGCGCCAGAGCACCGGGACAGCAGAATTCACCCCTCCACTTT
CASARAPGQQNSPLHF
>TRBV6-5|-|-|TRBJ1-2
TGTGCCAGCAGTTACTCGAGACAGGCCAACTATGGCTACACCTTC
CASSYSRQANYGYTF
>TRBV5-6|-|-|TRBJ1-1
TGTGCCAGCAGCTTGGGTATGGGACAAATGAACACTGAAGCTTTCTTT
CASSLGMGQMNTEAFF
>TRBV30|TRBD1|-|TRBJ2-7
TGTGCCTGGAGACAGGGGGCTTTCTACGAGCAGTACTTC
CAWRQGAFYEQYF
>TRBV18|TRBD1|-|TRBJ2-7
TGTGCCAGCTCACTACAGGGGGCCCTTGGGTACGAGCAGTACTTC
CASSLQGALGYEQYF